This TCR beta chain derives from a study of cytomegalovirus exposure and HLA in healthy donors. The CDR3 is made up of 11 amino acids. Trimming removed 8 bases from V and 4 bases from J, with 5 bases in between. The germline CDR1 and CDR2 sequences are SGHTA and FQGNSA. The PCR employed 60 Vbeta primers together with 13 Jbeta primers. The assay was immunoSEQ multiplex PCR, and TCRdb's table has in-frame clones only and misses some. Of about 140,000 clones in the sample, approximately 91% were seen once. This TCR came from a woman aged 35 to 49 in good health and CMV-seronegative. Sequenced sample: PBMCs. The chain is built from TRBV7-2 and TRBJ1-4; D gene ambiguous. DNA for the CDR3: TGTGCCAGCGCGGATAATGAAAAACTGTTTTTT. Translation: CASADNEKLFF.